This T cell receptor (beta chain) came from a study of beta chain features in type 1 diabetes. Whole-study context: Patient and healthy donor groups were alike in age, gender and cell yields. Whole-study findings and limits: Shorter TCRB CDR3s, moderately but significantly so, were found in Type 1 diabetes patients in all four CD4+ subsets.

All of the isolated RNA was reverse transcribed, so expressed TCRB transcripts were sequenced. Samples of naive, central memory and regulatory T cells yielded a mean of around 3.5 million reads. Libraries were prepared by immunoSEQ multiplex PCR; TCRdb keeps only in-frame clonotypes and omits some of them. The table has 200,000 to 300,000 clones, around 9.9% seen once; the top ten hold 0.017%. Comment on this clone: Its target is unknown.

Heparinised blood was drawn once per donor, averaging roughly 120 mL. This CDR3 contains 13 residues. V lost 6 bases and J lost 2; bases outside the gene matches: 2. Per the germline V gene, CDR1 is MNHEY and CDR2 is SMNVEV (reference sequence). This receptor was identified in a man in his thirties or forties with type 1 diabetes. The sample consisted of naive CD4+ T cells from blood. The chain couples TRBV27 to TRBJ2-5; 8 nucleotides match TRBD1. CDR3 loop: CASRRTGQETQYF. DNA for the CDR3: TGTGCCAGCAGGCGGACAGGGCAAGAGACCCAGTACTTC.